The T cell receptor (beta chain) described here comes from a study of blood T cell repertoires in COVID-19 (dated by TCRdb to the early 2020s). At the level of the whole study: Collaborator samples came from the United States, Italy and Spain and covered acute and convalescent phases of COVID-19. The repertoires were made available in a free public database intended to serve as a resource for research on the immune response to SARS-CoV-2. The prospective study material was composed of cDNA or gDNA derived from T cells, B-cell-depleted T cells, or PBMCs. The dataset comprised deeply sampled blood TCRbeta repertoires from subjects exposed to, actively infected with, or recovered from COVID-19. Where available, HLA class I and class II types were obtained from metadata supplied by the sample provider rather than from assay-based typing. Samples came from the ongoing ImmuneRACE study (first 160 participants) plus 1,254 subjects from 6 global collaborators. Nearly every sample came with metadata listing a de-identified subject ID, COVID-19 status, age in years and sex.

Enrolling through a virtual design, the prospective study's participants ranged in age from roughly 18 to 100 years and lived across some 23 United States geographic areas. To assign participants to cohorts, the prospective study relied on clinical history that participants themselves reported in a screening survey and a study questionnaire. Recovered participants in ImmuneRACE Cohort 3 were defined as having two consecutive negative NP/OP PCR tests, clearance from a healthcare professional, or resolution of symptoms. Each participant in the prospective study had whole blood, serum and a nasopharyngeal or oropharyngeal swab collected by mobile phlebotomists. Over an approximately 2-month period, participants in the prospective study had the option of providing additional blood draws and questionnaires. Prospective study blood samples were shipped either frozen or at room temperature before DNA extraction.

This clone was recorded a few times. It lacks a known antigen. Nothing much larger sits one base from this clone, and base qualities are not available. The immunoSEQ Assay, a bias-controlled multiplex PCR, was used to amplify TCRbeta CDR3 regions from genomic DNA. The paper's data handling went like this. The number of nucleated cells in each sample was estimated from the amplification of reference gene primers within the assay. To quantify the absolute abundance of each unique TCRbeta CDR3 rearrangement, sequence reads were collapsed and filtered. For each sample, productive Simpson clonality was calculated as the square root of Simpson's diversity index over productive rearrangements. Imported from immuneACCESS, the table was reduced by TCRdb to in-frame sequences with V and J called. These copies leave out some clones; in studies compared against another copy, an unresolved V gene accounts for under half, and the cause of the remainder is not known. That table furnishes V, J and clone size, whereas the DNA furnished D and trimming. Present in this sample are about 300,000 clones, about 85% of which were seen just once. The ten top clones hold about 2.7% of the sample.

From its cysteine to its phenylalanine, the CDR3 spans 19 amino acids. Only CDR3 DNA is held: 57 bases, read in frame from base 1. From the germline V gene, CDR1 is SGHAT and CDR2 is FQNNGV. Trimming takes 1 base off V and 0 bases off J; junction bases not matched to a gene: 8. Overall results and qualifications from the work: Clinical and demographic metadata were provided uncurated, with the amount varying by source and participant.

The clonotype originates from a woman aged 50 to 60 who had recovered from COVID-19. The sample was PBMCs or T cells enriched from blood (not recorded which). In this chain, TRBV11-2 is recombined with TRBJ1-5, with 11 middle bases fitting TRBD1. The DNA sequence reads TGTGCCAGCAGCTTAGCCCGGGACAGGGGGGATTATAGCAATCAGCCCCAGCATTTT. This is translated as CASSLARDRGDYSNQPQHF.